These 25 T cell receptor beta chains came from one sample sequenced in a study of shared clonotypes between healthy human individuals. The assay was immunoSEQ multiplex PCR, and TCRdb's table has in-frame clones only and misses some. In the table there are some 2.3 million clones, 85% to 95% of which are singletons. Sequencing was performed on naive CD4+ T cells from PBMCs. As for subset: CD45RA+ positively selected. The receptors shown here come from a man between 18 and 35 years old in good health. Some clones in this sample may be carry-over from other donors' samples.

This rearrangement joins TRBV7-2 to TRBJ2-7; possibly TRBD2 for D (6 bases). Trimming removed 3 bases from V and 2 bases from J, with 17 bases in between. CDR3 length equals 16 residues. Germline CDR1 SGHTA, CDR2 FQGNSA. This chain's CDR3 is CASSLASGTSTYEQYF. Written as DNA, the CDR3 is TGTGCCAGCAGCTTGGCATCCGGGACTTCAACCTACGAGCAGTACTTC.

This clone was counted a single time. The chain combines TRBV7-8 with TRBJ1-5; D gene unclear. With 1 base removed from V and 11 bases from J, the gap between germline ends came to 12 bases. CDR1 and CDR2 (germline): SGHVS, FQNEAQ. The CDR3 runs to 13 residues. The CDR3 coding sequence is TGTGCCAGCAGCTTAGGCACTCGGCTCACCCAGCATTTT. Translation gives CASSLGTRLTQHF.

This rearrangement joins TRBV5-1 to TRBJ2-1, with a possible D match to TRBD2 (6 bases). The CDR3 covers 14 residues. Per the germline V gene, CDR1 is SGHRS and CDR2 is YFSETQ. V lost 7 bases and J lost 8, with 19 bases in between. CDR3 sequence (DNA): TGCGCCAGCCGGAGGGCGCCAGGCGGGGATGAGCAGTTCTTC. Protein product: CASRRAPGGDEQFF.

This clone showed up just once. The chain uses TRBV4-2 and TRBJ2-5; 12 bases agree with TRBD2. The V gene end was trimmed by 1 base and the J gene end by 5 bases; junction bases not matched to a gene: 14. The CDR3 covers 19 residues. The germline gives CDR1 LGHNA, CDR2 YNFKEQ. The CDR3 nucleotides are TGTGCCAGCAGCCAAGCTTTGACTAGCGGGAGAATTATTCCGGAGACCCAGTACTTC. It codes for CASSQALTSGRIIPETQYF.

The chain links TRBV11-2 to TRBJ2-7; D assignment may be TRBD1 or TRBD2 (5 bases each). In germline, CDR1 is SGHAT, CDR2 FQNNGV. V lost 6 bases, J lost 2 bases, and 11 bases lay in between. The CDR3 extends over 13 amino acids. The CDR3 reads CASSSPGPYEQYF. In nucleotides, the CDR3 is TGTGCCAGCAGTTCCCCGGGACCCTACGAGCAGTACTTC.

The chain combines TRBV28 with TRBJ2-7; 10 bases line up with TRBD2. The J segment lost 3 bases and the V segment lost 8 bases, leaving 4 bases of the junction unmatched. The V gene's germline CDR1 is MDHEN and CDR2 SYDVKM. CDR3 length equals 13 residues. The CDR3 DNA follows: TGTGCCAGCCACACTAGCGGGATCTACGAGCAGTACTTC. It specifies CASHTSGIYEQYF.

The rearrangement links TRBV12-5 to TRBJ1-3, with no clear D. CDR3 length: 13 residues. The V gene's germline CDR1 is LGHNT and CDR2 FRNRAP. The germline V and J ends were trimmed by 6 bases and 4 bases, with 10 bases remaining between them. CDR3 DNA: TGTGCTAGTGGCCAAATGGGGGGAAACACCATATATTTT. This codes for CASGQMGGNTIYF.

The chain employs TRBV7-3 and TRBJ1-1; D gene unclear. This CDR3 spans 15 amino acids. CDR1 SGHTA and CDR2 FQGTGA come from the germline V gene. Between the trimmed V and J ends, which lost 5 bases and 4 bases, there was a span of 17 bases. The CDR3 region has the DNA TGTGCCAGCAGCCCAAACGGGGATTATGCCACTGAAGCTTTCTTT. It yields the protein CASSPNGDYATEAFF.

This sequence joins TRBV5-1 and TRBJ2-1, with D perhaps matching TRBD1 (6 bases). Germline V gene lookup returns CDR1 SGHRS and CDR2 YFSETQ. V lost 0 bases and J 8 bases, leaving 18 bases between the germline ends. CDR3 size: 16 residues. The CDR3, as DNA: TGCGCCAGCAGCTTGGCTGGACAGTTGGTTAGCTATGAGCAGTTCTTC. It codes for CASSLAGQLVSYEQFF. The full variable domain, completed using reference TRBV5-1 and TRBJ2-1, is KAGVTQTPRYLIKTRGQQVTLSCSPISGHRSVSWYQQTPGQGLQFLFEYFSETQRNKGNFPGRFSGRQFSNSRSEMNVSTLELGDSALYLCASSLAGQLVSYEQFFGPGTRLTVL.

In nucleotides, the CDR3 is TGTGCCAGCAAACCGACAGGTCGGGTGGATGGCTACACCTTC. Translated: CASKPTGRVDGYTF. The chain uses TRBV28 and TRBJ1-2, with a tentative D call TRBD1 (6 bases). Trimming pared 7 bases from V and 6 bases from J, leaving 18 bases between. Germline CDR1 is MDHEN and CDR2 is SYDVKM. The CDR3 consists of 14 residues.

CDR3 bases: TGTGCCAGCAGCTCCGCCGGGACTCCCCGGGCAAATGAGCAGTTCTTC. As protein: CASSSAGTPRANEQFF. The rearrangement joins TRBV7-3 to TRBJ2-1; possibly TRBD2 for D (6 bases). V was clipped by 4 bases and J by 7 bases, with 20 bases between them. The germline V gene encodes CDR1 SGHTA and CDR2 FQGTGA. This CDR3 is 16 amino acids long.

About this clone itself: Other nucleotide sequences in the sample specify the same CDR3. The chain combines TRBV29-1 with TRBJ2-3; D uncertain. The V gene lost 6 bases and the J gene lost 1 base, with 8 bases spanning the gap. The CDR3 contains 12 residues. CDR1 is SQVTM and CDR2 is ANQGSEA in the germline V gene. CDR3 residues: CSVDPGTDTQYF. In nucleotides, the CDR3 is TGCAGCGTCGACCCAGGCACAGATACGCAGTATTTT.

The CDR3 is CASSQGGRGTNEKLFF. The CDR3 DNA is TGTGCCAGCAGCCAAGGGGGGAGGGGAACTAATGAAAAACTGTTTTTT. The chain joins TRBV7-2 to TRBJ1-4; a possible D gene is TRBD1 (6 bases). Germline CDR1 is SGHTA and CDR2 is FQGNSA. The CDR3 loop spans 16 amino acids. Trimming removed 5 bases at V and 1 base at J, with 14 bases between.

The chain uses TRBV2 and TRBJ1-4, with D possibly being TRBD1 (6 bases). V was pared by 8 bases and J by 7 bases, with 17 bases between. Germline V gene sequence: CDR1 SNHLY, CDR2 FYNNEI. There are 14 residues in the CDR3. The CDR3 sequence: CASARRGVGEKLFF. For the CDR3, the DNA is TGTGCCAGCGCCCGAAGGGGGGTTGGTGAAAAACTGTTTTTT. The full variable domain, in which reference TRBV2 and TRBJ1-4 provide the parts outside the CDR3, is EPEVTQTPSHQVTQMGQEVILRCVPISNHLYFYWYRQILGQKVEFLVSFYNNEISEKSEIFDDQFSVERPDGSNFTLKIRSTKLEDSAMYFCASARRGVGEKLFFGSGTQLSVL.

The chain combines TRBV6-1 with TRBJ2-5; the match to TRBD2 covers 10 bases. This CDR3 is 16 amino acids long. Germline CDR1 MNHNS, CDR2 SASEGT. Trimming at V came to 4 bases and at J to 3 bases, leaving 8 bases not matched to a gene. The CDR3 loop reads CASSAAGTSAKETQYF. CDR3 nucleotides: TGTGCCAGCAGTGCCGCCGGGACTAGCGCCAAAGAGACCCAGTACTTC.

The count of this clone is one. This chain links TRBV9 with TRBJ1-3; D is possibly TRBD1 (5 bases). From germline, CDR1 is SGDLS and CDR2 YYNGEE. This CDR3 is 16 amino acids long. Trimming pared 2 bases from V and 4 bases from J, leaving 16 bases between. The CDR3 region is CASSVSSGITGNTIYF. CDR3 bases: TGTGCCAGCAGCGTTTCTTCAGGGATAACCGGAAACACCATATATTTT. Using reference TRBV9 and TRBJ1-3 for the parts outside the CDR3, the full variable domain is DSGVTQTPKHLITATGQRVTLRCSPRSGDLSVYWYQQSLDQGLQFLIQYYNGEERAKGNILERFSAQQFPDLHSELNLSSLELGDSALYFCASSVSSGITGNTIYFGEGSWLTVV.

J is TRBJ1-2 and V is TRBV5-6, with D perhaps matching TRBD1 (5 bases). Germline CDR1 is SGHDT and CDR2 is YYEEEE. The CDR3 contains 15 residues. V lost 6 bases, J lost 7 bases, and 22 bases lay in between. For the CDR3, the DNA is TGTGCCAGCAACCTCGGCGGGGCACAACGGGGTGGCTACACCTTC. Encoded protein: CASNLGGAQRGGYTF.

The chain employs TRBV28 and TRBJ2-7, with D possibly being TRBD2 (6 bases). The V gene lost 2 bases and the J gene lost 6 bases, with 17 bases spanning the gap. This CDR3 is 15 amino acids long. CDR1 and CDR2 (germline): MDHEN, SYDVKM. CDR3 amino acids: CASSLTGGLLAEQYF. The CDR3 DNA is TGTGCCAGCAGTTTAACCGGGGGTCTCCTCGCCGAGCAGTACTTC.

The rearrangement uses TRBV18 and TRBJ2-7, with D unresolved. Germline CDR1 reads KGHSH; CDR2 reads LQKENI. The germline V and J ends were trimmed by 1 base and 5 bases, with 9 bases remaining between them. This CDR3 has 13 amino acids. In nucleotides, the CDR3 is TGTGCCAGCTCACCACAGCTACGGGACGAGCAGTACTTC. Its translation: CASSPQLRDEQYF. Together with reference TRBV18 and TRBJ2-7, the CDR3 gives the full variable domain: NAGVMQNPRHLVRRRGQEARLRCSPMKGHSHVYWYRQLPEEGLKFMVYLQKENIIDESGMPKERFSAEFPKEGPSILRIQQVVRGDSAAYFCASSPQLRDEQYFGPGTRLTVT.

The rearrangement joins TRBV11-2 to TRBJ2-7, with 8 bases matching TRBD2. Germline V gene data show CDR1 as SGHAT and CDR2 as FQNNGV. Trimming took 4 bases from V and 2 from J; bases not matched to a gene: 7. CDR3 length equals 15 residues. CDR3 bases: TGTGCCAGCAGCTCCTTAGCGGGAATGGCCTACGAGCAGTACTTC. It is translated as CASSSLAGMAYEQYF.

V gene TRBV18 combines with J gene TRBJ2-5, with 7 bases lining up with TRBD2. CDR3 length equals 15 residues. Germline V CDR1 and CDR2: KGHSH, LQKENI. Trimming took 3 bases from V and 4 from J; bases not matched to a gene: 8. DNA for the CDR3: TGTGCCAGCTCACCCCCGGGGGGAGGCGGAGAGACCCAGTACTTC. Translated, it gives CASSPPGGGGETQYF.

This clone was observed a handful of times. Additional DNA sequences in this sample encode the identical CDR3. The V and J genes are TRBV15 and TRBJ1-5; D gene uncertain. V shed 2 bases and J shed 4 bases, with 3 bases lying between them. The germline V gene has CDR1 LNHNV and CDR2 YYDKDF (reference sequence). The length of the CDR3 is 12 residues. For the CDR3, the DNA is TGTGCCACCAGCAGATCTAATCAGCCCCAGCATTTT. Translated: CATSRSNQPQHF.

The chain uses TRBV11-2 and TRBJ2-7; either TRBD1 or TRBD2 may fit D (5 bases each). In germline, CDR1 is SGHAT, CDR2 FQNNGV. The V end lost 4 bases, the J end lost 3 bases, and 16 bases lay between the germline ends. The CDR3 is 15 residues long. CDR3 sequence reads: CASSSPRGRSYEQYF. The CDR3 DNA reads as TGTGCCAGCAGCTCTCCTCGGGGCCGGAGCTACGAGCAGTACTTC.

This clone has a single count. The J gene is TRBJ2-2, the V gene TRBV4-1, with D hard to call. V shed 1 base and J shed 4 bases, with 13 bases lying between them. Per the germline V gene, CDR1 is MGHRA and CDR2 is YSYEKL. This CDR3 is 16 amino acids long. Written as DNA, the CDR3 is TGCGCCAGCAGCCAAGGAAGGGTTTGGGGCACCGGGGAGCTGTTTTTT. Encoded protein: CASSQGRVWGTGELFF.

J is TRBJ1-2 and V is TRBV5-5; no reliable D call. The germline CDR1 and CDR2 sequences are SGHKS and YYEKEE (reference sequence). Trimming removed 2 bases from V and 2 bases from J, with 7 bases in between. The length of the CDR3 is 13 residues. Here the CDR3 DNA reads TGTGCCAGCAGCTTCGGATCAAACTATGGCTACACCTTC. Translated, it gives CASSFGSNYGYTF.